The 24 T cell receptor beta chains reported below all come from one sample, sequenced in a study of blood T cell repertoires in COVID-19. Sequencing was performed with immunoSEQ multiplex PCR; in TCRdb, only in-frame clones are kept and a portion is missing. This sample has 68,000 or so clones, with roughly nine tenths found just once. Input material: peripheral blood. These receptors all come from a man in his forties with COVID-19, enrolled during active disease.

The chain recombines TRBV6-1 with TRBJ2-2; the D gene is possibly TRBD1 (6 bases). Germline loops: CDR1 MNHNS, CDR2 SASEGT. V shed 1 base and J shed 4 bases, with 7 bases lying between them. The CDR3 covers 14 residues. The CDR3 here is CASSEGRGTGELFF. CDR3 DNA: TGTGCCAGCAGTGAAGGCAGGGGCACCGGGGAGCTGTTTTTT.

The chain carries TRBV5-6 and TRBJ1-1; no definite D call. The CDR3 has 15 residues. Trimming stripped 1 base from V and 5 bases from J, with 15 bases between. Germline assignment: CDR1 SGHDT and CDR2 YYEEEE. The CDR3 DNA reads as TGTGCCAGCAGCTTGTTCGGCCAGGTTTATACTGAAGCTTTCTTT. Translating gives CASSLFGQVYTEAFF.

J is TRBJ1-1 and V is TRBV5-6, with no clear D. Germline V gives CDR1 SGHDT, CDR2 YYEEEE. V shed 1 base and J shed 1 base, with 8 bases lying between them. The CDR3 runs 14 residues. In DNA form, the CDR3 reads TGTGCCAGCAGCTTGTTTAGCGGGAACACTGAAGCTTTCTTT. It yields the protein CASSLFSGNTEAFF. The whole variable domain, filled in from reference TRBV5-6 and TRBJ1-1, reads DAGVTQSPTHLIKTRGQQVTLRCSPKSGHDTVSWYQQALGQGPQFIFQYYEEEERQRGNFPDRFSGHQFPNYSSELNVNALLLGDSALYLCASSLFSGNTEAFFGQGTRLTVV.

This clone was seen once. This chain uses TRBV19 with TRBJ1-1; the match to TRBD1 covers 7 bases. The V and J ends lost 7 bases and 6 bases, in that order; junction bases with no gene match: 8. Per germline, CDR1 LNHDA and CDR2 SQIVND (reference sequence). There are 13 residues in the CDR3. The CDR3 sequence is CASNFQGDSEAFF. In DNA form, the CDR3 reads TGTGCCAGTAATTTTCAGGGGGACTCTGAAGCTTTCTTT.

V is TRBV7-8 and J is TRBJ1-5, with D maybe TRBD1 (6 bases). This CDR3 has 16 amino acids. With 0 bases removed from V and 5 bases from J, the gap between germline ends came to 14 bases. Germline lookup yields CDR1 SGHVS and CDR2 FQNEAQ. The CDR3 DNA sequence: TGTGCCAGCAGCTTAGCGCCCCAGGGGACCGATCAGCCCCAGCATTTT. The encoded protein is CASSLAPQGTDQPQHF.

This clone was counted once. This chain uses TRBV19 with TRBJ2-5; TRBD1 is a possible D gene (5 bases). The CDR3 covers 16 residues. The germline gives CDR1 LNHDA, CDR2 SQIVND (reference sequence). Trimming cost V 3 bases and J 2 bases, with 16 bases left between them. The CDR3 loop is CASSMGSGHIQETQYF. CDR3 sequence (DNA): TGTGCCAGTAGTATGGGGTCTGGACATATACAAGAGACCCAGTACTTC.

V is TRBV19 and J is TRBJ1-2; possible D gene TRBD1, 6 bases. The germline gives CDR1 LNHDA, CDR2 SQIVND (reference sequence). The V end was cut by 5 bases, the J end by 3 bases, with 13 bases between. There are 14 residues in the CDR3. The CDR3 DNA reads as TGTGCCAGTAGTCCACCACAGGGTTACTATGGCTACACCTTC. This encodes CASSPPQGYYGYTF.

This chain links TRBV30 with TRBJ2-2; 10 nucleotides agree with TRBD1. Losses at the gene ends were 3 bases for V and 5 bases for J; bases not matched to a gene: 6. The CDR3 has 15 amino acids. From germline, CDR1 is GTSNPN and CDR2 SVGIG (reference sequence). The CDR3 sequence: CAWRGRQGATGELFF. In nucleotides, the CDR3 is TGTGCCTGGAGAGGAAGACAGGGGGCAACCGGGGAGCTGTTTTTT.

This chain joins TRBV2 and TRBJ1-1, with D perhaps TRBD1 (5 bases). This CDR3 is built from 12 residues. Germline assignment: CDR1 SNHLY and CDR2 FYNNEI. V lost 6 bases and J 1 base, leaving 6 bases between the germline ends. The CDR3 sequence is CASRGENTEAFF. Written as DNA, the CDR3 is TGTGCCAGCAGAGGGGAGAACACTGAAGCTTTCTTT. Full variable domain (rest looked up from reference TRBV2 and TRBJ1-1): EPEVTQTPSHQVTQMGQEVILRCVPISNHLYFYWYRQILGQKVEFLVSFYNNEISEKSEIFDDQFSVERPDGSNFTLKIRSTKLEDSAMYFCASRGENTEAFFGQGTRLTVV.

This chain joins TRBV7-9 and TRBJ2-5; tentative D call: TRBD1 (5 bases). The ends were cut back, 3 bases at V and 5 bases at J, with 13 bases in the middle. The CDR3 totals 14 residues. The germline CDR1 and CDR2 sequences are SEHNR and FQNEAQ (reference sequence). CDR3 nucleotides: TGTGCCAGCAGCTTCCCGCCTCAGGGTGAGACCCAGTACTTC. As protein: CASSFPPQGETQYF.

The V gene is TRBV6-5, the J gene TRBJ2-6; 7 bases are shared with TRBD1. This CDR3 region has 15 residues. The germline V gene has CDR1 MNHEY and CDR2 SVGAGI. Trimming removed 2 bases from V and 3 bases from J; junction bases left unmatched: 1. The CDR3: CASSYRGLGANVLTF. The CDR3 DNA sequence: TGTGCCAGCAGTTACAGGGGGCTTGGGGCCAACGTCCTGACTTTC.

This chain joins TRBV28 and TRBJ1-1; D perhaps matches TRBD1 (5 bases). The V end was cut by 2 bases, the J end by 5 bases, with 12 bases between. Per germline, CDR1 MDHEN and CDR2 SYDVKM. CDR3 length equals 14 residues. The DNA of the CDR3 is TGTGCCAGCAGTTTACAGGGTATAAGGACTGAAGCTTTCTTT. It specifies CASSLQGIRTEAFF. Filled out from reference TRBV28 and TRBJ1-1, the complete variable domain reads DVKVTQSSRYLVKRTGEKVFLECVQDMDHENMFWYRQDPGLGLRLIYFSYDVKMKEKGDIPEGYSVSREKKERFSLILESASTNQTSMYLCASSLQGIRTEAFFGQGTRLTVV.

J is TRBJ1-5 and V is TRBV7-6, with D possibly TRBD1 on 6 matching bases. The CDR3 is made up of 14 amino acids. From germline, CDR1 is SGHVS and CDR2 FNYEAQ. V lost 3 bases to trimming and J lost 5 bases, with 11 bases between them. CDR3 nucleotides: TGTGCCAGCAGCTTGAAGGGGGGGGATCAGCCCCAGCATTTT. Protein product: CASSLKGGDQPQHF.

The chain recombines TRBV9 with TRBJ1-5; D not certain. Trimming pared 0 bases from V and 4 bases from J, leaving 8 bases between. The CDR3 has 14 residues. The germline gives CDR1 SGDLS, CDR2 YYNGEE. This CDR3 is CASSVGTVNQPQHF. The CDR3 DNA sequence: TGTGCCAGCAGCGTAGGGACTGTGAATCAGCCCCAGCATTTT.

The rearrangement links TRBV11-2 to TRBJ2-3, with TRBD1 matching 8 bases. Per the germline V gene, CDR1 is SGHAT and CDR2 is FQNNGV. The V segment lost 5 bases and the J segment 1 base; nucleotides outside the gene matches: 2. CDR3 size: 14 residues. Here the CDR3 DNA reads TGTGCCAGCAGCGTGGGACAGGGCACAGATACGCAGTATTTT. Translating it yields CASSVGQGTDTQYF.

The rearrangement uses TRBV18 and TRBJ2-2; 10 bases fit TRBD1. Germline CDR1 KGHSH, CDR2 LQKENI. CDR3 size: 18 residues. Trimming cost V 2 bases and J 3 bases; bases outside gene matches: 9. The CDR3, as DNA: TGTGCCAGCTCACCAATTTTAGTCGGGACAGGGGACACCGGGGAGCTGTTTTTT. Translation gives CASSPILVGTGDTGELFF. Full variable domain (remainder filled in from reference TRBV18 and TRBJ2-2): NAGVMQNPRHLVRRRGQEARLRCSPMKGHSHVYWYRQLPEEGLKFMVYLQKENIIDESGMPKERFSAEFPKEGPSILRIQQVVRGDSAAYFCASSPILVGTGDTGELFFGEGSRLTVL.

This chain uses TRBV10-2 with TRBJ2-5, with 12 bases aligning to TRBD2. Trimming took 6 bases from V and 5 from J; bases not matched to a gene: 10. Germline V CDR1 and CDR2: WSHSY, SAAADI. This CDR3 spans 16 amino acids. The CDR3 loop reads CASRPGTSGLRETQYF. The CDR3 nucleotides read TGCGCCAGCAGACCTGGGACTAGCGGGTTACGGGAGACCCAGTACTTC.

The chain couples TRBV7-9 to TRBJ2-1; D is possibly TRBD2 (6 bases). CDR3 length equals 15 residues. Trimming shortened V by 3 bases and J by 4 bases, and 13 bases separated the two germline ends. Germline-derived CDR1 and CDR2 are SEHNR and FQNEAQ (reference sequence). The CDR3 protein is CASSFDLGGYNEQFF. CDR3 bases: TGTGCCAGCAGCTTTGACCTCGGGGGTTACAATGAGCAGTTCTTC.

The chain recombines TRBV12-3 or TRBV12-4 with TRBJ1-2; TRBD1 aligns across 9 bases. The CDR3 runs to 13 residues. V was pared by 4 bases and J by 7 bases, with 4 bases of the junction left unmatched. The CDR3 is CASSSRQGGGYTF. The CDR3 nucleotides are TGTGCCAGCAGTTCTCGACAGGGGGGTGGCTACACCTTC.

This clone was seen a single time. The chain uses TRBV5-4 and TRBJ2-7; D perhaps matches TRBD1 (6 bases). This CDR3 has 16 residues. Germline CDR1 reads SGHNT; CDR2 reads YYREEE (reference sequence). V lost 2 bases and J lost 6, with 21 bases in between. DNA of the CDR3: TGTGCCAGCAGCTTAGGGGGAAGGCGGCTCGTCCCCGAGCAGTACTTC. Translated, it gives CASSLGGRRLVPEQYF.

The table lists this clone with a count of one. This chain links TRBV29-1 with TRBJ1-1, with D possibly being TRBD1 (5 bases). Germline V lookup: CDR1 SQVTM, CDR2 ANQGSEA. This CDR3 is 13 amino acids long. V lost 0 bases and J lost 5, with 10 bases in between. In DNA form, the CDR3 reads TGCAGCGTTGAAGATCACGGGGGGACTGAAGCTTTCTTT. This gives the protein CSVEDHGGTEAFF. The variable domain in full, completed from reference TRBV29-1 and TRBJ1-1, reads SAVISQKPSRDICQRGTSLTIQCQVDSQVTMMFWYRQQPGQSLTLIATANQGSEATYESGFVIDKFPISRPNLTFSTLTVSNMSPEDSSIYLCSVEDHGGTEAFFGQGTRLTVV.

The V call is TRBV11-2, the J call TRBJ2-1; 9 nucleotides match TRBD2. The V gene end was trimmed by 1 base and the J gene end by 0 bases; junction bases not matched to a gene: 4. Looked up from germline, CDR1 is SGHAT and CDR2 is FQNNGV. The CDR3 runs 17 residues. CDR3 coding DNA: TGTGCCAGCAGCTTAGTGGGAGCGGGGGGCTCCTACAATGAGCAGTTCTTC. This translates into CASSLVGAGGSYNEQFF.

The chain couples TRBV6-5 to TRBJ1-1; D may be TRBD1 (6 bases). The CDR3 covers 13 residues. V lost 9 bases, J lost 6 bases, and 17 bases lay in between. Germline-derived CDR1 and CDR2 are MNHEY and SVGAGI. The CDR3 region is CASRGSAGPEAFF. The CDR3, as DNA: TGTGCCAGTAGGGGGTCCGCTGGGCCTGAAGCTTTCTTT.

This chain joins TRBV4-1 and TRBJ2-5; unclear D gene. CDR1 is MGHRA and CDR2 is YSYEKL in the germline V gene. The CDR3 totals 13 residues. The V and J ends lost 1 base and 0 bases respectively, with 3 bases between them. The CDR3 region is CASSQAYQETQYF. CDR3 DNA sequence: TGCGCCAGCAGCCAAGCGTACCAAGAGACCCAGTACTTC.